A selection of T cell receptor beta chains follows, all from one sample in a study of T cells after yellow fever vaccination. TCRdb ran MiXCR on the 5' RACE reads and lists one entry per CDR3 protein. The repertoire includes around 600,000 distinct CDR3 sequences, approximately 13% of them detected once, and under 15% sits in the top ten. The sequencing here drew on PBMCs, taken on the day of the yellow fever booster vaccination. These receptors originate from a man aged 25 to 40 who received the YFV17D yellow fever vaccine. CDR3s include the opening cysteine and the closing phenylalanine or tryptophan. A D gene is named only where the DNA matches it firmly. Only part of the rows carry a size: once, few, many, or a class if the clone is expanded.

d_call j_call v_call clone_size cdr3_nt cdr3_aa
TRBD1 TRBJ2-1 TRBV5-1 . TGCGCCAGCAGAGCGGCCGGGACAGGGGGCAATGAGCAGTTCTTC CASRAAGTGGNEQFF
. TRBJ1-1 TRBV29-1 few TGCAGCGTCACGAGGGCCAGGTCGGGCACTGAAGCTTTCTTT CSVTRARSGTEAFF
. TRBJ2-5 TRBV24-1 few TGTGCCACCAGTGATTATACGGACGGACGAGAGACCCAGTACTTC CATSDYTDGRETQYF
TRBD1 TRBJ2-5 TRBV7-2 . TGTGCCAGCAGCCACAGGGGGCGTATGGAGACCCAGTACTTC CASSHRGRMETQYF
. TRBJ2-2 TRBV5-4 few TGTGCCAGCAGCTCGACTTCCGGGGAGCTGTTTTTT CASSSTSGELFF
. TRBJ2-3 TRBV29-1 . TGCAGCGTTGGGGCAGAATGGGACACCAACACAGATACGCAGTATTTT CSVGAEWDTNTDTQYF
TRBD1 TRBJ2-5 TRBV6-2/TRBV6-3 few TGTGCCAGCAGTTCCGGAGACAGGGGATGGGAGACCCAGTACTTC CASSSGDRGWETQYF
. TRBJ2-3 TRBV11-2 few TGTGCCAGCAGCTTAGGGGTCTTGATGACAGATACGCAGTATTTT CASSLGVLMTDTQYF
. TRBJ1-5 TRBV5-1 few TGCGCCAGCAGCTTGGCAGGGCGAGACAATCAGCCCCAGCATTTT CASSLAGRDNQPQHF
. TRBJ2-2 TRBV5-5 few TGTGCCAGCAGCTTGGCCTCTGGTGGGTCCGGTGTGCTGTTTTTT CASSLASGGSGVLFF
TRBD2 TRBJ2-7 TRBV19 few TGTGCCAGTAGTCCGTCCGCGGGAGGTTACGAGCAGTACTTC CASSPSAGGYEQYF
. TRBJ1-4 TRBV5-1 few TGCGCCAGCAGCTTGGGAATCGGCGGGGACGAAAAACTGTTTTTT CASSLGIGGDEKLFF
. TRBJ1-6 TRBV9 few TGTGCCAGCAATGGGGACGCCAATTCACCCCTCCACTTT CASNGDANSPLHF
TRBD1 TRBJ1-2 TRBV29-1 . TGCAGCGTTGTCGGACAGGGGGCCTATGGCTACACCTTC CSVVGQGAYGYTF
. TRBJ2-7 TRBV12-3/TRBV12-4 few TGTGCCAGCAGTTTAGCGGGAGAAATCTACGAGCAGTACTTC CASSLAGEIYEQYF
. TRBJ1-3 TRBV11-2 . TGTGCCAGCAGTCTAGTGGCTGTGGCAGCCTGGGGAGGAAACACCATATATTTT CASSLVAVAAWGGNTIYF
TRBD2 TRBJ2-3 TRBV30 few TGTGCCTGGAGTGCTAGCGGAATTAGCACAGATACGCAGTATTTT CAWSASGISTDTQYF
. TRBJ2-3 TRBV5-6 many TGTGCCAGCGGGCTAGTAGGAAGCACAGATACGCAGTATTTT CASGLVGSTDTQYF
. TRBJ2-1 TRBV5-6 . TGTGCCAGCAGCTTGTTAGGGTTCGATGAGCAGTTCTTC CASSLLGFDEQFF
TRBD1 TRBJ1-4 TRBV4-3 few TGCGCCAGCAGCCAAGCTTCGGACAGGGGGAATGAAAAACTGTTTTTT CASSQASDRGNEKLFF
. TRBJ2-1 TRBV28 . TGTGCCAGCAGTAGCACGACTTTTCTAGTCGTGCAGTTCTTC CASSSTTFLVVQFF
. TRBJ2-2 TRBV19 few TGTGCCAGTAGTATTTCCGGGAGTGGGACCGGGGAGCTGTTTTTT CASSISGSGTGELFF
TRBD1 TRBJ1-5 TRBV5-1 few TGCGCCAGCAGCCTCCACCGGGACAGAAAAGAGGCCCAGCATTTT CASSLHRDRKEAQHF
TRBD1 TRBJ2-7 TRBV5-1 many TGCGCCAGCAGCAAGGGACAGGGGGACGAGCAGTACTTC CASSKGQGDEQYF
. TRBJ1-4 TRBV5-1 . TGCGCCAGCAGGGCAGGGTCAACTAATGAAAAACTGTTTTTT CASRAGSTNEKLFF
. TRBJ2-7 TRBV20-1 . TGCAGTGTGCGGAGCACAGGGAACGAGCAGTACTTC CSVRSTGNEQYF
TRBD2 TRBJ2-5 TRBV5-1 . TGCGCCAGCAGCTTGTCTAGCGGACTGCCACCCTCCCAAGAGACCCAGTACTTC CASSLSSGLPPSQETQYF
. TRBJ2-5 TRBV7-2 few TGTGCCAGCAGCTCCCAGAGGGAGACCCAGTACTTC CASSSQRETQYF
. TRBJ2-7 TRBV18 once TGTGCCAGCTCGAGTACACAACTAGACTACGAGCAGTACTTC CASSSTQLDYEQYF
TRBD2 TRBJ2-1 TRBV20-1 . TGCAGTGCTGAGGTAGCGGGAGCGGGGGGCTCCTACAATGAGCAGTTCTTC CSAEVAGAGGSYNEQFF
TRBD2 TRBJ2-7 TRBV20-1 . TGCAGTGCGCTCTCCCATAGCGGGAGGTCCTCCTACGAGCAGTACTTC CSALSHSGRSSYEQYF
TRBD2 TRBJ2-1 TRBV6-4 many TGTGCCAGCAGTGACTCTAGCGGGAGTTACAATGAGCAGTTCTTC CASSDSSGSYNEQFF
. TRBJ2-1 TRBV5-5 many TGTGCCAGCAGCTTGTGGGGCGGGGAGCAGTTCTTC CASSLWGGEQFF